A single sample is the source of the 30 T cell receptor beta chains below, sequenced in a study of T-cell reconstitution after alpha-beta-depleted transplantation in children. The library targeted TCRbeta and was prepared with unique molecular identifiers. TCRdb fed the PCR reads into MiXCR, producing one record per CDR3 protein. The table lists approximately 190,000 distinct CDR3 sequences, roughly 6.5% of them singletons. This specimen was PBMCs, taken before TCRalphabeta/CD19-depleted stem cell transplant. All receptors derive from a girl under three years old with combined immunodeficiency, due to receive a stem cell transplant.

At least ten counts were recorded for this clonotype. V gene TRBV28 combines with J gene TRBJ1-5, with 9 bases identical to TRBD1. The length of the CDR3 is 15 residues. J gave up 3 bases and V 1 base, and 1 base lay outside the gene matches. The V gene's germline CDR1 is MDHEN and CDR2 SYDVKM. The CDR3 protein is CASSLLQGANQPQHF. CDR3 DNA: TGTGCCAGCAGTTTATTACAGGGGGCCAATCAGCCCCAGCATTTT.

This clonotype was picked up many times. The V and J genes are TRBV15 and TRBJ2-3; D may correspond to TRBD1 or TRBD2 (6 bases each). Trimming left V 1 base short and J 0 bases short, with 17 bases between. The CDR3 runs 18 residues. Germline CDR1 LNHNV, CDR2 YYDKDF (reference sequence). The CDR3 DNA follows: TGTGCCACCAGCAGAGGTTTCAATACGGGGGCCAGCACAGATACGCAGTATTTT. Its translation: CATSRGFNTGASTDTQYF.

Only a few counts were recorded for this clonotype. The V call is TRBV13, the J call TRBJ2-3, with TRBD2 matching 9 bases. Looked up from germline, CDR1 is PRHDT and CDR2 is FYEKMQ (reference sequence). This CDR3 has 16 amino acids. After removal of 1 base from V and 4 bases from J, the junction contained 6 bases not matched to a gene. This CDR3 reads CASSLAASGISDTQYF. CDR3 bases: TGTGCCAGCAGCTTAGCTGCTAGCGGGATATCAGATACGCAGTATTTT.

This chain links TRBV4-3 with TRBJ1-1; 7 nucleotides align to TRBD1. The V segment lost 4 bases and the J segment 5 bases; nucleotides outside the gene matches: 16. The CDR3 is 17 residues long. Germline lookup yields CDR1 LGHNA and CDR2 YSLEER. The CDR3 loop is CASSPTWIGGYGTEAFF. The CDR3 DNA sequence: TGCGCCAGCAGCCCGACATGGATAGGGGGCTATGGGACTGAAGCTTTCTTT.

This clonotype was detected many times. The chain combines TRBV2 with TRBJ2-2; D is possibly TRBD1 (6 bases). From germline, CDR1 is SNHLY and CDR2 FYNNEI. V lost 4 bases, J lost 1 base, and 7 bases lay in between. CDR3 length: 14 residues. The CDR3 loop is CASSVGQNTGELFF. CDR3 nucleotides: TGTGCCAGCAGTGTGGGACAGAACACCGGGGAGCTGTTTTTT.

In its sample, this clonotype was seen many times. The chain is built from TRBV20-1 and TRBJ1-5; D ambiguous. The CDR3 extends over 13 amino acids. V was trimmed by 5 bases and J by 4 bases, leaving 12 bases between them. Germline V gene lookup returns CDR1 DFQATT and CDR2 SNEGSKA (reference sequence). The CDR3 nucleotides read TGCAGTGCTGTCCGGGAAATTAATCAGCCCCAGCATTTT. It translates to CSAVREINQPQHF.

This clonotype was seen at least ten times. The chain carries TRBV5-1 and TRBJ2-5; D not resolved. V was clipped by 2 bases and J by 5 bases, with 10 bases between them. The CDR3 runs 13 residues. The germline CDR1 and CDR2 sequences are SGHRS and YFSETQ. As DNA, the CDR3 is TGCGCCAGCAGCTTCTTGGATGGGGAGACCCAGTACTTC. It codes for CASSFLDGETQYF.

The sample holds many counts of this clonotype. The gene calls are TRBV20-1 and TRBJ2-7; 7 positions agree with TRBD2. Trimming cost V 7 bases and J 2 bases; bases outside gene matches: 8. CDR3 length: 13 residues. Per germline, CDR1 DFQATT and CDR2 SNEGSKA (reference sequence). The CDR3 region has the DNA TGCAGTGGGGAGGGACTACACACCTACGAGCAGTACTTC. Its translation: CSGEGLHTYEQYF.

This clonotype was seen ten or more times. The chain joins TRBV4-3 to TRBJ1-2; 8 nucleotides align to TRBD1. J lost 4 bases, V lost 0 bases, and 10 bases had no gene match. The CDR3 length is 17 residues. In germline, CDR1 is LGHNA, CDR2 YSLEER. The CDR3 DNA reads TGCGCCAGCAGCCAAGACCCGACAGGGGCATCGATCTATGGCTACACCTTC. Translation: CASSQDPTGASIYGYTF.

This clonotype was seen repeatedly, ten times or more. The CDR3 reads CASSYRAGLFSYNEQFF. CDR3 coding DNA: TGTGCCAGCAGTTACAGGGCTGGGTTATTCTCCTACAATGAGCAGTTCTTC. The chain recombines TRBV6-2 or TRBV6-3 with TRBJ2-1; D remains ambiguous. V was pared by 2 bases and J by 0 bases, with 14 bases between. The CDR3 spans 17 residues. CDR1 and CDR2 (germline): MNHEY, SVGEGT.

At least ten counts were recorded for this clonotype. This chain links TRBV20-1 with TRBJ1-5; TRBD1 matches 7 bases. J gave up 4 bases and V 0 bases, and 9 bases lay outside the gene matches. Per the germline V gene, CDR1 is DFQATT and CDR2 is SNEGSKA (reference sequence). This CDR3 is built from 16 residues. CDR3 DNA sequence: TGCAGTGCTAGAGATGAGGGACAGACCTTAAATCAGCCCCAGCATTTT. As protein: CSARDEGQTLNQPQHF.

This clonotype was detected many times. The chain is built from TRBV10-3 and TRBJ2-3; 13 bases match TRBD2. J lost 0 bases, V lost 8 bases, and 8 bases had no gene match. The germline CDR1 and CDR2 sequences are ENHRY and SYGVKD. The CDR3 has 17 amino acids. The CDR3 loop reads CAILSTSGRTSTDTQYF. CDR3 bases: TGTGCCATCCTCTCGACTAGCGGGAGGACTAGCACAGATACGCAGTATTTT.

The table lists this clonotype with many counts. The rearrangement joins TRBV6-5 to TRBJ2-1, with a weak D call TRBD2 (5 bases). This CDR3 region has 15 residues. V was clipped by 0 bases and J by 0 bases, with 6 bases between them. Germline values: CDR1 MNHEY, CDR2 SVGAGI. Here the CDR3 reads CASSYSGSSYNEQFF. The CDR3, as DNA: TGTGCCAGCAGTTACTCAGGGAGCTCCTACAATGAGCAGTTCTTC.

This clonotype has a count of ten or more. The DNA for the CDR3 is TGTGCCAGCAGTCTTTTAGTGAACACTGAAGCTTTCTTT. This translates into CASSLLVNTEAFF. The V gene is TRBV28, the J gene TRBJ1-1; no definite D call. Per germline, CDR1 MDHEN and CDR2 SYDVKM. The CDR3 totals 13 residues. Trimming took off 5 bases at V and 0 bases at J, with 7 bases between the two ends.

This clonotype was recorded a few times. At one of its ends the junction is not consistent with the germline gene, which may arise from a read error. The chain has TRBV24-1 and TRBJ2-2; the match to TRBD2 covers 13 bases. The CDR3 sequence is 22 residues long. Germline CDR1 is KGHDR and CDR2 is SFDVKD. CDR3 in amino acids: CAASDFSSGTSGIRPNTGELFF. The CDR3, as DNA: TGTGCCGCCAGTGATTTTTCGTCCGGGACTAGCGGGATCCGACCGAACACCGGGGAGCTGTTTTTT.

Many counts were recorded for this clonotype. V gene TRBV28 combines with J gene TRBJ2-1; D is possibly TRBD2 (5 bases). Trimming pared 2 bases from V and 8 bases from J, leaving 16 bases between. In germline, CDR1 is MDHEN, CDR2 SYDVKM. The CDR3 runs to 15 residues. The CDR3 sequence: CASSLEGAVGDEQFF. The DNA for the CDR3 is TGTGCCAGCAGTTTAGAGGGCGCGGTTGGCGATGAGCAGTTCTTC.

This clonotype was detected ten times or more. This rearrangement joins TRBV5-1 to TRBJ2-7; a weak D match, TRBD1 (6 bases). The V end was cut by 7 bases, the J end by 3 bases, with 23 bases between. Per germline, CDR1 SGHRS and CDR2 YFSETQ. The CDR3 runs 16 residues. CDR3 coding DNA: TGCGCCAGCCACAGGGTCTATCCCAACCGAGGCTACGAGCAGTACTTC. Protein sequence: CASHRVYPNRGYEQYF.

This clonotype was picked up many times. CDR3 nucleotides: TGCAGTGCTACCGGGGGAGGCGTCTCCTACAATGAGCAGTTCTTC. Encoded protein: CSATGGGVSYNEQFF. V and J are TRBV20-1 and TRBJ2-1; weak D call: TRBD2 (6 bases). This CDR3 comprises 15 residues. CDR1 is DFQATT, CDR2 SNEGSKA, per germline (reference sequence). The V and J ends lost 4 bases and 0 bases respectively, with 13 bases between them.

This clonotype was counted ten times or more. The gene calls are TRBV29-1 and TRBJ2-1, with 9 nucleotides matching TRBD2. Losses at the gene ends were 8 bases for V and 5 bases for J; bases not matched to a gene: 10. The CDR3 runs to 14 residues. Per the germline V gene, CDR1 is SQVTM and CDR2 is ANQGSEA. The CDR3 reads CSIVAGVGNNEQFF. Here the CDR3 DNA reads TGCAGCATCGTAGCGGGAGTCGGGAACAATGAGCAGTTCTTC.

This clonotype has ten or more counts. J is TRBJ2-7 and V is TRBV4-3; D not certain. This CDR3 has 14 residues. Germline V gene sequence: CDR1 LGHNA, CDR2 YSLEER. V was shortened by 1 base and J by 2 bases, with 9 bases between the two germline ends. The CDR3 sequence is CASSQVPWAYEQYF. DNA of the CDR3: TGCGCCAGCAGCCAAGTCCCTTGGGCCTACGAGCAGTACTTC.

This clonotype was observed at least ten times. V usage is TRBV25-1 and J usage is TRBJ2-1; the D is unclear. Germline CDR1 and CDR2: MGHDK and SYGVNS. The CDR3 loop spans 14 amino acids. V was pared by 4 bases and J by 0 bases, with 7 bases between. CDR3 coding DNA: TGTGCCAGCAGTGTACCGAACTCCTACAATGAGCAGTTCTTC. It encodes CASSVPNSYNEQFF.

This clonotype was observed many times. The J gene is TRBJ1-5, the V gene TRBV2, with 7 bases lining up with TRBD1. With 6 bases clipped from V and 0 bases from J, the junction kept 8 bases outside the gene matches. The CDR3 runs 16 residues. Germline assignment: CDR1 SNHLY and CDR2 FYNNEI. CDR3 amino acids: CASSQRGTDSNQPQHF. DNA for the CDR3: TGTGCCAGCAGCCAACGGGGGACAGATAGCAATCAGCCCCAGCATTTT.

This clonotype was seen ten or more times. The CDR3 DNA reads as TGCAGCGTTGAGTTGTCGGACAGGACGTCCTACGAGCAGTACTTC. Its translation: CSVELSDRTSYEQYF. The J gene is TRBJ2-7, the V gene TRBV29-1, with 7 bases aligning to TRBD1. Looked up from germline, CDR1 is SQVTM and CDR2 is ANQGSEA. V lost 3 bases, J lost 1 base, and 9 bases stayed unmatched. The CDR3 is made up of 15 amino acids.

This clonotype came up many times. The V gene is TRBV27, the J gene TRBJ2-3; no firm D call. Germline CDR1 MNHEY, CDR2 SMNVEV (reference sequence). V gave up 4 bases and J gave up 1 base, with 6 bases separating them. The CDR3 length is 13 residues. CDR3 in DNA: TGTGCCAGCAGTTATGGCGGCACAGATACGCAGTATTTT. As protein: CASSYGGTDTQYF.

This clonotype was recorded many times. The chain employs TRBV25-1 and TRBJ1-1; no definite D call. Germline V gene data show CDR1 as MGHDK and CDR2 as SYGVNS. CDR3 length: 14 amino acids. V lost 1 base and J 6 bases, leaving 12 bases between the germline ends. The CDR3 DNA follows: TGTGCCAGCAGTGAATTTGCCCCCGATTCTGAAGCTTTCTTT. It translates to CASSEFAPDSEAFF.

There are many counts of this clonotype. This chain links TRBV27 with TRBJ2-7; D possibly corresponds to TRBD1 (6 bases). This CDR3 spans 16 amino acids. Per the germline V gene, CDR1 is MNHEY and CDR2 is SMNVEV (reference sequence). Trimming took off 3 bases at V and 2 bases at J, with 17 bases between the two ends. The CDR3 is CASSFTSYRAAYEQYF. The CDR3 DNA reads as TGTGCCAGCAGTTTTACCTCGTACAGGGCAGCCTACGAGCAGTACTTC.

This clonotype came up many times. The chain joins TRBV29-1 to TRBJ2-3; 8 positions agree with TRBD2. Germline assignment: CDR1 SQVTM and CDR2 ANQGSEA. The CDR3 runs 15 residues. Trimming took 6 bases from V and 5 from J; bases not matched to a gene: 13. Here the CDR3 DNA reads TGCAGCGTGGAGTCCTCGCGGGAGGCGGGAGATACGCAGTATTTT. This sequence encodes CSVESSREAGDTQYF.

V gene TRBV6-4 combines with J gene TRBJ2-1; D remains unclear. CDR3 length: 15 amino acids. CDR1 and CDR2 (germline): MRHNA, SNTAGT. V lost 1 base, J lost 4 bases, and 11 bases lay in between. The CDR3 DNA follows: TGTGCCAGCAGTGACTTCCCAATGGGGTACAATGAGCAGTTCTTC. Translating gives CASSDFPMGYNEQFF.

This clonotype was detected ten times or more. The J gene is TRBJ2-7, the V gene TRBV20-1, with 7 bases fitting TRBD1. CDR1 is DFQATT and CDR2 is SNEGSKA in the germline V gene (reference sequence). This CDR3 spans 13 amino acids. With V trimmed by 5 bases and J by 3 bases, 7 bases remained unmatched. The CDR3 region is CSAQRDSNYEQYF. Here the CDR3 DNA reads TGCAGTGCTCAAAGGGACAGCAACTACGAGCAGTACTTC.

The rearrangement joins TRBV20-1 to TRBJ1-1; possibly TRBD1 for D (6 bases). The CDR3 covers 13 residues. Trimming cost V 0 bases and J 4 bases, with 9 bases left between them. The V gene's germline CDR1 is DFQATT and CDR2 SNEGSKA (reference sequence). CDR3 sequence: CSARETGTTEAFF. The DNA for the CDR3 is TGCAGTGCTAGAGAAACAGGGACCACTGAAGCTTTCTTT.